Detailed here is one TCR beta chain. As yet, its antigen is unknown. The source of the sample is a study of cytomegalovirus exposure and HLA in healthy donors. Notes on the study in general: It was assumed in the presence/absence analyses that sequencing depth was roughly uniform across donors. In a later analysis, a missense DCLRE1C variant was linked to TCR beta V- and J-gene trimming.

CDR1 and CDR2 (germline): SGDLS, YYNGEE. This CDR3 has 14 amino acids. V dropped 1 base and J dropped 6; count of bases not matched to a gene: 3. Amplification used 60 Vbeta primers and 13 Jbeta primers. Some clones are missing from TCRdb's copy, which holds only in-frame ones; the method was immunoSEQ multiplex PCR. The sample yields some 200,000 clones, roughly 70% seen once. This TCR was sampled from a man aged 40-50 years in good health and CMV-seropositive. The rearrangement joins TRBV9 to TRBJ2-2, with 7 bases lining up with TRBD1. What was sequenced was PBMCs. Here the CDR3 reads CASSVLTGSGELFF. The CDR3 region has the DNA TGTGCCAGCAGCGTACTGACAGGGTCCGGGGAGCTGTTTTTT.